A selection of T cell receptor beta chains follows, all from one sample in a study of blood T cell repertoires in COVID-19. Some clones are missing from TCRdb's copy, which holds only in-frame ones; the method was immunoSEQ multiplex PCR. The data contain about 180,000 clones, more than 85% of them seen just once; the ten biggest clones take up approximately 0.5%. Sequencing input: peripheral blood. The receptors originated from a man aged 50-59 years with acute or convalescent COVID-19. The CDR3 runs from the conserved cysteine through the conserved F or W. Fields, in order: J gene, V gene, D gene, clone size, CDR3 DNA, CDR3 protein. The D gene is left open where the match is weak. The listing skips clone size in some rows; elsewhere it reads once, few, many or a size class.

TRBJ2-1,TRBV5-1,NA,NA,TGCGCCAGCAGCTTGGGGCAGGGGATCCATGAGCAGTTCTTC,CASSLGQGIHEQFF
TRBJ2-4,TRBV5-8,TRBD1,NA,TGTGCCAGCAGCTCAGGGGGATTGCGAAACATTCAGTACTTC,CASSSGGLRNIQYF
TRBJ1-4,TRBV5-4,TRBD1,NA,TGTGCCAGCAGCCCACAGGGGCTGGATGAAAAACTGTTTTTT,CASSPQGLDEKLFF
TRBJ1-5,TRBV5-1,TRBD1,NA,TGCGCCAGCAGCTTAGGAGGACAGGGCAAGCCCCAGCATTTT,CASSLGGQGKPQHF
TRBJ2-1,TRBV27,NA,NA,TGTGCCAGCAGGGGCGGAGAGGGCCACAATGAGCAGTTCTTC,CASRGGEGHNEQFF
TRBJ1-1,TRBV6-6,NA,NA,TGTGCCAGCAGTTACTGGCAGGGCGAGGCTGAAGCTTTCTTT,CASSYWQGEAEAFF
TRBJ2-1,TRBV7-2,TRBD1,once,TGTGCCAGCAGCCCCTGGACAGGAAGCTCCTACAATGAGCAGTTCTTC,CASSPWTGSSYNEQFF
TRBJ1-4,TRBV19,TRBD1,NA,TGTGCCAGTAGTCTGGGGGACAGGCGGAATGAAAAACTGTTTTTT,CASSLGDRRNEKLFF
TRBJ2-7,TRBV27,TRBD1,NA,TGTGCCAGCAGATCACCGGGGACAGGCTCCTACGAGCAGTACTTC,CASRSPGTGSYEQYF
TRBJ2-2,TRBV7-2,TRBD2,NA,TGTGCCAGCAGCCCTAGCGGGGGCACCGGGGAGCTGTTTTTT,CASSPSGGTGELFF
TRBJ1-6,TRBV28,NA,NA,TGTGCCAGCAGGGAGTACTCCTATAATTCACCCCTCCACTTT,CASREYSYNSPLHF
TRBJ1-2,TRBV28,NA,NA,TGTGCCAGCAGTTTAGGAGACTATGGCTACACCTTC,CASSLGDYGYTF
TRBJ1-3,TRBV4-2,NA,few,TGTGCCAGCAGCCAAAACAGTGCTGGTGGAAACACCATATATTTT,CASSQNSAGGNTIYF
TRBJ2-2,TRBV10-3,TRBD1,NA,TGTGCCATCAGGGGACAGAGCCTCACCGGGGAGCTGTTTTTT,CAIRGQSLTGELFF
TRBJ1-1,TRBV6-1,NA,NA,TGTGCCAGCAGTGAAAACAGGGCTTCTGAAGCTTTCTTT,CASSENRASEAFF
TRBJ2-7,TRBV7-9,TRBD2,NA,TGTGCCAGCAGCCAGATCCCCGGGACTAGCGGGAGACTACCCTACGAGCAGTACTTC,CASSQIPGTSGRLPYEQYF
TRBJ2-1,TRBV27,TRBD1,NA,TGTGCCAGCAGTTTCCGGACAGGGAAAGGTGAGCAGTTCTTC,CASSFRTGKGEQFF
TRBJ2-7,TRBV29-1,NA,NA,TGCAGCGTTGAACTAGAAGCCTACGAGCAGTACTTC,CSVELEAYEQYF
TRBJ2-3,TRBV30,TRBD2,NA,TGTGCCTGCACGTCCGGGAGGGATAGAGATACGCAGTATTTT,CACTSGRDRDTQYF
TRBJ2-2,TRBV6-1,TRBD1,NA,TGTGCCAGCAGTGAAGCCGGGACAGGACCGAACACCGGGGAGCTGTTTTTT,CASSEAGTGPNTGELFF
TRBJ2-1,TRBV5-1,TRBD2,NA,TGCGCCAGCAGCTTGGCCTCGGGGACTAGCGGGAGGGTTGAGCAGTTCTTC,CASSLASGTSGRVEQFF
TRBJ1-2,TRBV18,NA,once,TGTGCCAGCTCAACTGTGGACTATGGCTACACCTTC,CASSTVDYGYTF
TRBJ2-5,TRBV9,TRBD2,NA,TGTGCCAGCGGGCCTAGCGGGGGGGCCTTGGAGACCCAGTACTTC,CASGPSGGALETQYF
TRBJ1-2,TRBV12-3/TRBV12-4,TRBD1,NA,TGTGCCAGCAGCCGACAGGGGGACTATGGCTACACCTTC,CASSRQGDYGYTF
TRBJ1-3,TRBV4-3,NA,few,TGCGCCAGCAGCCAAGGGCAAACAGCTGGAAACACCATATATTTT,CASSQGQTAGNTIYF
TRBJ1-4,TRBV6-5,TRBD1,NA,TGTGCCAGCAGGGACAGGCCTGCAACTAATGAAAAACTGTTTTTT,CASRDRPATNEKLFF
TRBJ1-3,TRBV27,NA,NA,TGTGCCAGCAGTCAAAGGGGGGGGTTCTTCGGAAACACCATATATTTT,CASSQRGGFFGNTIYF
TRBJ2-5,TRBV5-1,NA,NA,TGCGCCAGCAGCTTGGGGACAGAGAAAGAGACCCAGTACTTC,CASSLGTEKETQYF
TRBJ1-4,TRBV28,TRBD1,NA,TGTGCCAGCAGGCGACAGGGGCGAAATGAAAAACTGTTTTTT,CASRRQGRNEKLFF
TRBJ1-4,TRBV4-3,TRBD1,NA,TGCGCCAGCAGCCAAGATGTATGGGACAGGGGTGAAAAACTGTTTTTT,CASSQDVWDRGEKLFF
TRBJ1-2,TRBV4-3,TRBD1,NA,TGCGCCAGCAGCCAAGATAGGGACAGCCACTATGGCTACACCTTC,CASSQDRDSHYGYTF
TRBJ1-2,TRBV5-5,NA,NA,TGTGCCAGCAGCTCACAGGATCTCTATGGCTACACCTTC,CASSSQDLYGYTF
TRBJ1-3,TRBV7-2,NA,NA,TGTGCCAGCAGCCCCCCAGGGATACGAAACACCATATATTTT,CASSPPGIRNTIYF
TRBJ1-1,TRBV7-3,NA,NA,TGTGCCAGCAGCCAACAGGGTTGGGGCACTGAAGCTTTCTTT,CASSQQGWGTEAFF
TRBJ2-5,TRBV7-6,TRBD2,NA,TGTGCCAGCAGCTTAATAGGTCTTAGCGGGAGTGGGGGAGAGACCCAGTACTTC,CASSLIGLSGSGGETQYF
TRBJ1-2,TRBV19,TRBD1,NA,TGTGCCAGTAGTAACGGACAGGGGGTGAACTATGGCTACACCTTC,CASSNGQGVNYGYTF
TRBJ1-1,TRBV5-1,TRBD1,NA,TGCGCCAGCAGACGGACAGGGTTGGGCACTGAAGCTTTCTTT,CASRRTGLGTEAFF
TRBJ2-1,TRBV15,NA,NA,TGTGCCACCAGCAGAGATGTGTGGGCGGGCGCATTCAATGAGCAGTTCTTC,CATSRDVWAGAFNEQFF
TRBJ1-2,TRBV4-1,TRBD1,NA,TGCGCCAGCAGCCAAGACCCCGGGACAGGCGATGGCTACACCTTC,CASSQDPGTGDGYTF
TRBJ2-5,TRBV15,NA,NA,TGTGCCACCAGCACTCCGTGGGACGGAGGGCAAGAGACCCAGTACTTC,CATSTPWDGGQETQYF
TRBJ2-2,TRBV11-1,NA,NA,TGTGCCAGCAGCCCCTGGACTAAGAACACCGGGGAGCTGTTTTTT,CASSPWTKNTGELFF
TRBJ2-7,TRBV3-1/TRBV3-2,TRBD2,NA,TGTGCCAGCAGCCAAGATCGGACTAGCGGGAGGGACTCCTACGAGCAGTACTTC,CASSQDRTSGRDSYEQYF
TRBJ2-3,TRBV7-9,NA,NA,TGTGCCAGCAGCTTGGGGTATATACAGGGAGACACAGATACGCAGTATTTT,CASSLGYIQGDTDTQYF
TRBJ2-1,TRBV4-2,NA,NA,TGTGCCAGCAGCCAAGACGGCCTAGCGCACAATGAGCAGTTCTTC,CASSQDGLAHNEQFF
TRBJ2-3,TRBV7-9,NA,few,TGTGCCAGCACCCCTAGGCGGTCGCGCACAGATACGCAGTATTTT,CASTPRRSRTDTQYF
TRBJ1-4,TRBV2,TRBD1,NA,TGTGCCAGCAGTGAAGAACAGGGGCTCAGTGAAAAACTGTTTTTT,CASSEEQGLSEKLFF
TRBJ2-7,TRBV6-5,TRBD2,NA,TGTGCCAGCAGTTACTCAGGCGGGAGGGCCCTCTACGAGCAGTACTTC,CASSYSGGRALYEQYF
TRBJ2-3,TRBV25-1,NA,NA,TGTGCCAGCAGTGAATGGGAGCCCCCTAGCACAGATACGCAGTATTTT,CASSEWEPPSTDTQYF
TRBJ2-7,TRBV7-8,TRBD2,NA,TGTGCCAGCAGCTTAAGGGGGCTAGCGGGAACCTACGAGCAGTACTTC,CASSLRGLAGTYEQYF
TRBJ2-7,TRBV19,TRBD1,NA,TGTGCCAGTAGTATAGGGGACAGGGCCGAGCAGTACTTC,CASSIGDRAEQYF